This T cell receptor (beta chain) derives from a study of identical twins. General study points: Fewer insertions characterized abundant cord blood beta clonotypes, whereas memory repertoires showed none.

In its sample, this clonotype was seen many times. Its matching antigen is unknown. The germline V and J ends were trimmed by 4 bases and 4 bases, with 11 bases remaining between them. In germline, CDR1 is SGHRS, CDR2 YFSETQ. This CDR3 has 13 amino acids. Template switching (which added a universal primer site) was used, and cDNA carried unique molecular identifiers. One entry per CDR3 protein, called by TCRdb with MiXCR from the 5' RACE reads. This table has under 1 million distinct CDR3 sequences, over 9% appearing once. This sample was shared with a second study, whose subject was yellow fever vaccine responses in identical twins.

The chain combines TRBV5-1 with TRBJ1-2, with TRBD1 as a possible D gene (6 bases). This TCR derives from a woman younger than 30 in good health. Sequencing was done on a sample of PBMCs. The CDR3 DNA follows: TGCGCCAGCAGCCAGGACAGTACCTATGGCTACACCTTC. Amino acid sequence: CASSQDSTYGYTF.